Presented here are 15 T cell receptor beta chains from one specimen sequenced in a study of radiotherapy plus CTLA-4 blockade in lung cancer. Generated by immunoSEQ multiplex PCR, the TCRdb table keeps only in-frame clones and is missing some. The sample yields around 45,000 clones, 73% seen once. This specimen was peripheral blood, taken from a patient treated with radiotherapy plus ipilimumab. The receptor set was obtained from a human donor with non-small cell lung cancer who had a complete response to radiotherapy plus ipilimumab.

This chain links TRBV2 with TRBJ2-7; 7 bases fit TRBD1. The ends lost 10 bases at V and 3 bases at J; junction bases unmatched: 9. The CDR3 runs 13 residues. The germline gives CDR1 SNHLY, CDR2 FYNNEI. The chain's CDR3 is CANRGGANYEQYF. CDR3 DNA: TGTGCCAACCGAGGGGGCGCAAACTACGAGCAGTACTTC.

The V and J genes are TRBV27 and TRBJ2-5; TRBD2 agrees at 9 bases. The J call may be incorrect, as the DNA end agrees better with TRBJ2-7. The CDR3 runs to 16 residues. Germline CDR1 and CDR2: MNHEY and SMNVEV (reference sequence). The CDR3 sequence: CASSFFPGSGRNEQYF. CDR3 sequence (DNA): TGTGCCAGCAGTTTTTTTCCGGGTAGCGGGAGAAACGAGCAGTACTTC.

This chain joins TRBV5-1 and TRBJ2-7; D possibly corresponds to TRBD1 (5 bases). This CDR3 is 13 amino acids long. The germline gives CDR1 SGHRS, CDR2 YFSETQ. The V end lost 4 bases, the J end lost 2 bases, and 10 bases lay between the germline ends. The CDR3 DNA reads TGCGCCAGCAGCACCGACAGTGCCTACGAGCAGTACTTC. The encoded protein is CASSTDSAYEQYF.

The CDR3 sequence is CASSVAPGEGETQYF. The CDR3, as DNA: TGTGCCAGCAGCGTAGCCCCGGGGGAGGGTGAGACCCAGTACTTC. V usage is TRBV9 and J usage is TRBJ2-5, with 7 bases fitting TRBD2. Germline trimming cut 0 bases from V and 5 bases from J; bases unmatched to any gene: 7. There are 15 residues in the CDR3. Germline CDR1 SGDLS, CDR2 YYNGEE.

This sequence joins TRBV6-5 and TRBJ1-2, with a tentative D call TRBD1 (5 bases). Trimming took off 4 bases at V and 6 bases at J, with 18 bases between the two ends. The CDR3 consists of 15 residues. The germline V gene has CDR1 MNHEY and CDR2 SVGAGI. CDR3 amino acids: CASSSQDRIFDGYTF. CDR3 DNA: TGTGCCAGCAGTTCCCAAGACAGAATATTCGATGGCTACACCTTC.

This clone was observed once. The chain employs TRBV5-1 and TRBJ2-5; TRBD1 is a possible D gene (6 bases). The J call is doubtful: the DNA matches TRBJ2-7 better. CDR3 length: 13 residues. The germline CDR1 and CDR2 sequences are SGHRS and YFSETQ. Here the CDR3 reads CASSQGTLREQYF. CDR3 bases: TGCGCCAGCAGCCAGGGGACCTTACGCGAGCAGTACTTC.

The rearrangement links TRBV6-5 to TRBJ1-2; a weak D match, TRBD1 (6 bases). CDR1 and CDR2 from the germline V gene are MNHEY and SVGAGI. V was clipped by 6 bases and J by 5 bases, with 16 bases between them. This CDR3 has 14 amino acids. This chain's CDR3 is CASSPGQRRYGYTF. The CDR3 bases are TGTGCCAGCAGCCCCGGACAGAGAAGATATGGCTACACCTTC.

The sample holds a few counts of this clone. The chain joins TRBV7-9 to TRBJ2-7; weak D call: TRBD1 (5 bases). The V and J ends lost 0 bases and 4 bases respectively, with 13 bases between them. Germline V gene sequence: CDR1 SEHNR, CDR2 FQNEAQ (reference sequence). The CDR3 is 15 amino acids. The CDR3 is CASSLAVGPGYEQYF. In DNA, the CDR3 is TGTGCCAGCAGCTTAGCGGTGGGGCCAGGTTACGAGCAGTACTTC. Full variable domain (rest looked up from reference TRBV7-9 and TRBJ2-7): DTGVSQNPRHKITKRGQNVTFRCDPISEHNRLYWYRQTLGQGPEFLTYFQNEAQLEKSRLLSDRFSAERPKGSFSTLEIQRTEQGDSAMYLCASSLAVGPGYEQYFGPGTRLTVT.

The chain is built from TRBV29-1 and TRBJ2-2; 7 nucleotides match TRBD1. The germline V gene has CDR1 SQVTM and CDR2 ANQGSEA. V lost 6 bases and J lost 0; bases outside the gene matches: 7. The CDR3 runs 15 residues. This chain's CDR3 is CSVLYRGTNTGELFF. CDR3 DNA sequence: TGCAGCGTGTTATACAGGGGCACGAACACCGGGGAGCTGTTTTTT.

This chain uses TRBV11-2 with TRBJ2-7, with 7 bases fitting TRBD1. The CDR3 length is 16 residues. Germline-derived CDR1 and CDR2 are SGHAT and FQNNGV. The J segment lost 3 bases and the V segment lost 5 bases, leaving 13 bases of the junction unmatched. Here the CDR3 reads CASSLPLGDRFYEQYF. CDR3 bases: TGTGCCAGCAGCCTCCCCTTGGGGGACAGATTCTACGAGCAGTACTTC.

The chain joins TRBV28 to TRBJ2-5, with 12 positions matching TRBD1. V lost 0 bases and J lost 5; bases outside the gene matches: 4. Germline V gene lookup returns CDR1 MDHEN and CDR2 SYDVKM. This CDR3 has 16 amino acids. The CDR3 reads CASSLWGQGAGETQYF. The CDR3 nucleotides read TGTGCCAGCAGTTTATGGGGACAGGGGGCCGGGGAGACCCAGTACTTC.

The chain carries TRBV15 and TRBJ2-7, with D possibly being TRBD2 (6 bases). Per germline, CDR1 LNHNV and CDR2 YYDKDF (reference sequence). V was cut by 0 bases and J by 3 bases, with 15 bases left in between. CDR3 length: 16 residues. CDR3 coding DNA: TGTGCCACCAGCAGAGATCTTGTCGGACTAAACTACGAGCAGTACTTC. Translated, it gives CATSRDLVGLNYEQYF.

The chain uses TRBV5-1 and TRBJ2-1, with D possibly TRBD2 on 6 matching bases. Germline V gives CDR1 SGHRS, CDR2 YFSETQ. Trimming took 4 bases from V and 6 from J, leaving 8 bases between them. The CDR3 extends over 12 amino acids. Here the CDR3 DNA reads TGCGCCAGCAGCCGGGGACTCAATGAGCAGTTCTTC. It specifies CASSRGLNEQFF.

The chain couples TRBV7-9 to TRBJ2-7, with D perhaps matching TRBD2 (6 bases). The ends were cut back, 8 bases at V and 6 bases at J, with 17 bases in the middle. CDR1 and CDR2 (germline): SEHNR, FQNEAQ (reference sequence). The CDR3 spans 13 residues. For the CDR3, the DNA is TGTGCCAGCCTGGGGGGAGTGGGGGGCGAGCAGTACTTC. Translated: CASLGGVGGEQYF.

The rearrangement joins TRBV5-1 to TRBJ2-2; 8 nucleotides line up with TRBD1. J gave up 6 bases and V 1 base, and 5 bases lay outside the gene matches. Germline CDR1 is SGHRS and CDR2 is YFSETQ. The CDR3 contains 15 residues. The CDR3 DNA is TGCGCCAGCAGCTTGACAGGGGGAGTCCCCGGGGAGCTGTTTTTT. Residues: CASSLTGGVPGELFF.